Included here is one TCR beta chain sequence, with context. The specificity of this receptor is unknown. Base qualities are not at hand, and no much larger clone is one base apart. The collaborating institutions used their own protocols to collect whole blood in K2EDTA tubes. For TCRbeta analysis, collaborators shipped samples as frozen whole blood, isolated PBMCs, or DNA extracted from either of those sample types. V was cut back by 1 base and J by 4 bases, leaving a gap of 10 bases between them. Inclusive of the bounding cysteine and phenylalanine, the CDR3 is 14 residues long. Here the CDR3 DNA is all that survives: 42 bases in frame from base 1. The germline V gene (reference sequence) supplies CDR1 MNHEY and CDR2 SMNVEV. This record belongs to a study of blood T cell repertoires in COVID-19 (TCRdb year 2020). General notes on the study: Samples covering the acute and convalescent phases of COVID-19 were provided by collaborators in the United States, Italy and Spain. The prospective study material was composed of cDNA or gDNA derived from T cells, B-cell-depleted T cells, or PBMCs. Subjects who had been exposed to COVID-19, were actively infected with it, or had recovered from it provided the deeply sampled blood TCRbeta repertoires that made up the dataset. The repertoires were made available in a free public database intended to serve as a resource for research on the immune response to SARS-CoV-2. Samples were obtained from the ongoing ImmuneRACE study (first 160 participants) and from 950 to 1,500 subjects provided by 6 global collaborators. A de-identified subject ID, COVID-19 status, age in years and sex were almost always included in the sample metadata. Where available, HLA class I and class II types were obtained from metadata supplied by the sample provider rather than from assay-based typing.

What the authors observed across the whole study: The amount of clinical and demographic metadata varied by source and participant and was provided uncurated.

TCRbeta CDR3 regions were amplified from genomic DNA by means of the immunoSEQ Assay, a bias-controlled multiplex PCR. The source study handled its data this way. The number of nucleated cells in each sample was estimated by amplification of reference gene primers within the assay. Sequence reads were collapsed and filtered to measure the absolute abundance of every unique TCRbeta CDR3 rearrangement. For each sample, productive Simpson clonality was calculated as the square root of Simpson's diversity index over productive rearrangements. TCRdb stores this immuneACCESS table with in-frame sequences only. Part of the clones is absent; in the studies checked, under half of the shortfall reflects unresolved V genes, and no reason is known for the rest. That table gives V, J and clone size, and the DNA gave D and trimming. The sample records over 95,000 clones, 84% of which are singletons. The ten largest clones capture about 8.1% of the sample.

The source of this sequence is a woman aged 35 to 49 with acute or convalescent COVID-19. Source material: peripheral blood. The chain joins TRBV27 to TRBJ1-1; TRBD1 is a possible D gene, resting on 5 matching bases. The nucleotide sequence is given as TGTGCCAGCAGTTTATTAGGGAGGGGCACTGAAGCTTTCTTT. Translated, it reads CASSLLGRGTEAFF.